This TCR beta chain was sequenced in a study of cytomegalovirus exposure and HLA in healthy donors. The wider study: Early released data had 80 million or so unique TCRs, all coming from HLA-typed donors.

Study-level findings and limits: The classifier reportedly diagnosed cytomegalovirus status with high sensitivity and specificity. Later analysis identified several of the most significant clusters that appeared linked to common viral pathogens.

Healthy bone marrow donors supplied every sample. The PCR ran on 60 Vbeta and 13 Jbeta primers. Clones were sequenced by immunoSEQ multiplex PCR, and TCRdb holds only the in-frame ones, with some missing. This table has about 160,000 clones, roughly 76% appearing once. With respect to this clone: Its antigen is currently unknown.

The receptor was derived from a human donor in good health. Sequencing input: PBMCs.

The CDR3 DNA is TGTGCCAGCACTACCGGGGGTACTGAAGCTTTCTTT. Protein product: CASTTGGTEAFF. This rearrangement joins TRBV27 to TRBJ1-1, with D tentatively TRBD1 (5 bases). V lost 7 bases, J lost 5 bases, and 11 bases lay in between. There are 12 residues in the CDR3. Germline lookup yields CDR1 MNHEY and CDR2 SMNVEV (reference sequence).